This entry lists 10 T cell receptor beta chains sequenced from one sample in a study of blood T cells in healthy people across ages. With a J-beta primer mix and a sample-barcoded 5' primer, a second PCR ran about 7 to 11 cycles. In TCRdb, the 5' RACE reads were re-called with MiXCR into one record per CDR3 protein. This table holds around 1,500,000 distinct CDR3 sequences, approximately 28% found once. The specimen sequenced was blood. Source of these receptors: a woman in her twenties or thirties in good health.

CDR3 amino acids: CASETDTQYF. CDR3 coding DNA: TGTGCCAGCGAGACAGATACGCAGTATTTT. J is TRBJ2-3 and V is TRBV6-1, with no clear D. CDR3 length equals 10 residues. The V gene's germline CDR1 is MNHNS and CDR2 SASEGT. The germline V and J ends were trimmed by 8 bases and 3 bases, with 3 bases remaining between them.

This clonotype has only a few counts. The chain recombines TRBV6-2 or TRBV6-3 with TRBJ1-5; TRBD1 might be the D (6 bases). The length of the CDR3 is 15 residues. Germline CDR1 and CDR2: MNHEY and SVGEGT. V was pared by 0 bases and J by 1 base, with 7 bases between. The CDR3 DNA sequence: TGTGCCAGCAGTTACTCGGGGACAAGCAATCAGCCCCAGCATTTT. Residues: CASSYSGTSNQPQHF.

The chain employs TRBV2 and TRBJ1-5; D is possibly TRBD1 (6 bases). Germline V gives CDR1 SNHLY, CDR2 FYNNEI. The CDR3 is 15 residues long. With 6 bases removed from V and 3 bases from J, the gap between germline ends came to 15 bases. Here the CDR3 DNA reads TGTGCCAGCAGACCCCGACAGGCCCCCAATCAGCCCCAGCATTTT. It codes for CASRPRQAPNQPQHF.

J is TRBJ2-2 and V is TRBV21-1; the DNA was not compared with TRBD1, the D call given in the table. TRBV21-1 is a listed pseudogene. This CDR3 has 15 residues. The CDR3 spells CASTGQGSYTGELFF. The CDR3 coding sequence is TGTGCCAGCACGGGTCAGGGGTCTTACACCGGGGAGCTGTTTTTT.

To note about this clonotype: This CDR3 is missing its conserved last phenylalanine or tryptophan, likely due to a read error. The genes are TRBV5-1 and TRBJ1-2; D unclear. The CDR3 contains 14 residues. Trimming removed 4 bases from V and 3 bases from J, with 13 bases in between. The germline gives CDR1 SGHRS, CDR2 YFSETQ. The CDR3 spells CASSVDEKYYGYTC. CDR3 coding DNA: TGCGCCAGCAGCGTGGACGAAAAGTACTATGGCTACACCTGC.

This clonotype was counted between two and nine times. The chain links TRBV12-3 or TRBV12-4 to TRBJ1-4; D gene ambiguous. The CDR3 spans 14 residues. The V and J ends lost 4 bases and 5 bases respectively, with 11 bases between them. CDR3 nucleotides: TGTGCCAGCAGTTCACTACTTGGAAATGAAAAACTGTTTTTT. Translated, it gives CASSSLLGNEKLFF.

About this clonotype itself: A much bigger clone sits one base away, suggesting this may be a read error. CDR3 amino acids: CAGSYTTNEKLFF. The CDR3 bases are TGTGCCGGCAGTTATACAACTAATGAAAAACTGTTTTTT. The chain employs TRBV6-5 and TRBJ1-4; the D is unclear. This CDR3 spans 13 amino acids. CDR1 and CDR2 from the germline V gene are MNHEY and SVGAGI.

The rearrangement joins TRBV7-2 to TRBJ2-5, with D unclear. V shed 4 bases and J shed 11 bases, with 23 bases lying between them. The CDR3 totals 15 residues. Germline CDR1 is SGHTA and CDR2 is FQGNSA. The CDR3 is CASSSSDFSYNGQYF. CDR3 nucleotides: TGTGCCAGCAGCTCCTCCGACTTCTCCTATAATGGGCAGTACTTC.

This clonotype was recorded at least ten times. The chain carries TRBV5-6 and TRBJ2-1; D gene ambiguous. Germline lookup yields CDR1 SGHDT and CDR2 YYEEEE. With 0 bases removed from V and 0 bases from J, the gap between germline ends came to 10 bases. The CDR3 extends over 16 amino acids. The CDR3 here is CASSLGPVSSYNEQFF. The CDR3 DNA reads TGTGCCAGCAGCTTGGGTCCGGTGAGCTCCTACAATGAGCAGTTCTTC. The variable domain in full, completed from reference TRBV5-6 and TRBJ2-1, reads DAGVTQSPTHLIKTRGQQVTLRCSPKSGHDTVSWYQQALGQGPQFIFQYYEEEERQRGNFPDRFSGHQFPNYSSELNVNALLLGDSALYLCASSLGPVSSYNEQFFGPGTRLTVL.

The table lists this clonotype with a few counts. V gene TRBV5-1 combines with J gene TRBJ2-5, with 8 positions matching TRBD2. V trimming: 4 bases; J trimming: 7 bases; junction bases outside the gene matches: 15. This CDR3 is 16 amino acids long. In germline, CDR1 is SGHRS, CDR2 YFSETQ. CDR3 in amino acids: CASSPGGGGRAVTQYF. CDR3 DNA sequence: TGCGCCAGCAGCCCCGGGGGGGGCGGGAGAGCAGTGACCCAGTACTTC. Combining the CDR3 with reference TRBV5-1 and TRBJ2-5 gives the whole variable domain KAGVTQTPRYLIKTRGQQVTLSCSPISGHRSVSWYQQTPGQGLQFLFEYFSETQRNKGNFPGRFSGRQFSNSRSEMNVSTLELGDSALYLCASSPGGGGRAVTQYFGPGTRLLVL.